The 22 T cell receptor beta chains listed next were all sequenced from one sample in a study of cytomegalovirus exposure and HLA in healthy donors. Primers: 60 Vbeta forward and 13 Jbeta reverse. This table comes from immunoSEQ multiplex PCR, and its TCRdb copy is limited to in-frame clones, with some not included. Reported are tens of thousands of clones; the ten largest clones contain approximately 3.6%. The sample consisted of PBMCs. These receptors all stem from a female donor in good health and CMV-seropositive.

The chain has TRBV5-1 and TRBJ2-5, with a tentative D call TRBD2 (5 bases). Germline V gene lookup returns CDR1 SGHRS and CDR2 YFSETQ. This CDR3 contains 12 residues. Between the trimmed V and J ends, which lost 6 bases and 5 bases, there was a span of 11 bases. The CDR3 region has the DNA TGCGCCAGCATGGACCGGGGTGAGACCCAGTACTTC. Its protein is CASMDRGETQYF.

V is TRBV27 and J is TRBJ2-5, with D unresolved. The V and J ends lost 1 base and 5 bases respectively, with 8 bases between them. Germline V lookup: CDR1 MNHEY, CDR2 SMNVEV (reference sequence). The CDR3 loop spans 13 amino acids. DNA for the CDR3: TGTGCCAGCAGTTTATATGGGCCCGAGACCCAGTACTTC. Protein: CASSLYGPETQYF.

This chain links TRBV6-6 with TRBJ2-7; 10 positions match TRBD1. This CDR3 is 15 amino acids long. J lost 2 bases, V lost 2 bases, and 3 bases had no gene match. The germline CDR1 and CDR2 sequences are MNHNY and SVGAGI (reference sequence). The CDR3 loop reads CASSYSGQGAYEQYF. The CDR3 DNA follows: TGTGCCAGCAGTTACAGTGGACAGGGGGCCTACGAGCAGTACTTC.

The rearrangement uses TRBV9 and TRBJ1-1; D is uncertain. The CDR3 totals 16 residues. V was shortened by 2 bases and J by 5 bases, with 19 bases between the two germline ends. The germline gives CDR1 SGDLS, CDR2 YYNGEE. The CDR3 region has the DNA TGTGCCAGCAGCGTTCGGCCGGATACCGGAGGGACTGAAGCTTTCTTT. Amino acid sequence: CASSVRPDTGGTEAFF.

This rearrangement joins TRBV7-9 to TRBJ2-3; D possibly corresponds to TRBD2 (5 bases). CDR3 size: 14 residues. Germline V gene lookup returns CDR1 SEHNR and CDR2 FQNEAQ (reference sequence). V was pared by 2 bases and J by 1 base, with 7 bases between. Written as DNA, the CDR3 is TGTGCCAGCAGCTTATGGACTGGCACAGATACGCAGTATTTT. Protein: CASSLWTGTDTQYF.

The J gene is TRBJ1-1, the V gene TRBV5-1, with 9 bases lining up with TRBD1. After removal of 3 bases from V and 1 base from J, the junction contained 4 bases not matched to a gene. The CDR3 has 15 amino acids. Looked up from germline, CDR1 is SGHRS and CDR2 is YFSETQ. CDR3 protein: CASSSGTGWNTEAFF. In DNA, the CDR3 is TGCGCCAGCAGCTCCGGGACAGGGTGGAACACTGAAGCTTTCTTT. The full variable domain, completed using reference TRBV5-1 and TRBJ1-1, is KAGVTQTPRYLIKTRGQQVTLSCSPISGHRSVSWYQQTPGQGLQFLFEYFSETQRNKGNFPGRFSGRQFSNSRSEMNVSTLELGDSALYLCASSSGTGWNTEAFFGQGTRLTVV.

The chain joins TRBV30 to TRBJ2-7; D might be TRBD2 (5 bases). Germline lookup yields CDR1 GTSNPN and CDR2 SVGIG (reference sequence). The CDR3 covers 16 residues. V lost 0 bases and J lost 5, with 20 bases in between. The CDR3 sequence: CAWSVHPPYPRDEQYF. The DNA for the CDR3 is TGTGCCTGGAGTGTACACCCCCCCTACCCGAGGGACGAGCAGTACTTC.

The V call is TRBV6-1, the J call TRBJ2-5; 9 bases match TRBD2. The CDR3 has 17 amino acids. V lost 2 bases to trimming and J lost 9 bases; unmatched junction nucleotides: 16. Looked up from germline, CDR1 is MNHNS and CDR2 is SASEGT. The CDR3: CASSETASGDRRGAQYF. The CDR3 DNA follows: TGTGCCAGCAGTGAAACCGCTAGCGGGGACCGCAGGGGGGCCCAGTACTTC.

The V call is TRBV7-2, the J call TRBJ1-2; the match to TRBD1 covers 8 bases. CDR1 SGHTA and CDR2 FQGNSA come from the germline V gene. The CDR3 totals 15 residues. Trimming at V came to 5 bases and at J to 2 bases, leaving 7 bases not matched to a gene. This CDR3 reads CASSPGQGQNYGYTF. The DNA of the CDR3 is TGTGCCAGCAGCCCCGGACAGGGACAGAACTATGGCTACACCTTC.

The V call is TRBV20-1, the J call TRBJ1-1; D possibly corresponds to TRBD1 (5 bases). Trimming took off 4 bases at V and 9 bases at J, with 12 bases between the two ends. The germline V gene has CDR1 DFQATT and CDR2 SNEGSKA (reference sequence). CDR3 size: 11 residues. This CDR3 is CSAIPGEKAFF. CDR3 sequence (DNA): TGCAGTGCTATCCCGGGGGAGAAAGCTTTCTTT.

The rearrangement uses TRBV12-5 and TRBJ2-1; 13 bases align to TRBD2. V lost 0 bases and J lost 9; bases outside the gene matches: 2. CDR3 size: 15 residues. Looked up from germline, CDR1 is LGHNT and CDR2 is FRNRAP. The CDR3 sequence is CASGLVLAGGPEQFF. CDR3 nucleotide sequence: TGTGCTAGTGGTTTGGTACTAGCGGGGGGGCCTGAGCAGTTCTTC.

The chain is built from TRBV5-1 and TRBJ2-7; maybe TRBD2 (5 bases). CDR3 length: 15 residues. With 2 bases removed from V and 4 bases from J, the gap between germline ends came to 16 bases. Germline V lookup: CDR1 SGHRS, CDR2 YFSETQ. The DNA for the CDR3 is TGCGCCAGCAGCTTAATACCGGGAAGGGAGTACGAGCAGTACTTC. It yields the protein CASSLIPGREYEQYF. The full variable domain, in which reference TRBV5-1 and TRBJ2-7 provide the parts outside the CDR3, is KAGVTQTPRYLIKTRGQQVTLSCSPISGHRSVSWYQQTPGQGLQFLFEYFSETQRNKGNFPGRFSGRQFSNSRSEMNVSTLELGDSALYLCASSLIPGREYEQYFGPGTRLTVT.

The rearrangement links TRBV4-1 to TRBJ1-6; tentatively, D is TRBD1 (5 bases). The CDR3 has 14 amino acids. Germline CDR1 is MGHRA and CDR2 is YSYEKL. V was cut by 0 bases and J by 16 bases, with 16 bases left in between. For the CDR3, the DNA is TGCGCCAGCAGCCAAGAGGGGCTGGTAAAACAGCTCCACTTT. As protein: CASSQEGLVKQLHF.

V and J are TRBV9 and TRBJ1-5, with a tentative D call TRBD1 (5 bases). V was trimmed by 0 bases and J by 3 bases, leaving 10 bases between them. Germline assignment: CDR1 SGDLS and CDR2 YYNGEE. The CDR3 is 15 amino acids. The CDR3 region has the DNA TGTGCCAGCAGCGTAGAAGGGGTGGTCAATCAGCCCCAGCATTTT. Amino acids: CASSVEGVVNQPQHF.

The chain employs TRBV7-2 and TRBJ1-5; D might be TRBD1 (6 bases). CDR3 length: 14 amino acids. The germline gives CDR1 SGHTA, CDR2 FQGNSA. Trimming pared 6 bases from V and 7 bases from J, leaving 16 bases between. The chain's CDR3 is CASSSQGLRQPQHF. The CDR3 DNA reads TGTGCCAGCAGTTCCCAGGGGCTGAGGCAGCCCCAGCATTTT. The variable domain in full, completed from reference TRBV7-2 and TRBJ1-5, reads GAGVSQSPSNKVTEKGKDVELRCDPISGHTALYWYRQSLGQGLEFLIYFQGNSAPDKSGLPSDRFSAERTGGSVSTLTIQRTQQEDSAVYLCASSSQGLRQPQHFGDGTRLSIL.

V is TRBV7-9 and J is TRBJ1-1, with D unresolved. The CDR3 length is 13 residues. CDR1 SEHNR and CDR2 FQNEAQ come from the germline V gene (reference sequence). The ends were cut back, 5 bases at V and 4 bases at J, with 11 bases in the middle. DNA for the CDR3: TGTGCCAGCAGCACGAGGGAGGGCACTGAAGCTTTCTTT. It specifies CASSTREGTEAFF.

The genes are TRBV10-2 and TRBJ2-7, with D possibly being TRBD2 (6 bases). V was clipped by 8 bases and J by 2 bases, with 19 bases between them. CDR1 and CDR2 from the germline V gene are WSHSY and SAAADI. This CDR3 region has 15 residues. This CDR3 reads CASGGKGASAYEQYF. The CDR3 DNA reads TGCGCCAGCGGAGGAAAGGGTGCTAGCGCCTACGAGCAGTACTTC.

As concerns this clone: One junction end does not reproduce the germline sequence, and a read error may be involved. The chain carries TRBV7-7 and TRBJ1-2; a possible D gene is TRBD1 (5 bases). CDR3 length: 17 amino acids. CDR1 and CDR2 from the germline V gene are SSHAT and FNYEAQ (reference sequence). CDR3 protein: CASSLAPPPKTAYGYTF. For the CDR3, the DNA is TGTGCTAGCAGCTTAGCGCCCCCGCCCAAGACAGCCTATGGCTACACCTTC.

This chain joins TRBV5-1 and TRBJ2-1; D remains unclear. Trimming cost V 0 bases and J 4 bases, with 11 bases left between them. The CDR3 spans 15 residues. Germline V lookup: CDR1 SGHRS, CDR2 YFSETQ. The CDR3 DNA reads TGCGCCAGCAGCTTGGGCCAGGCCCGTTACAATGAGCAGTTCTTC. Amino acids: CASSLGQARYNEQFF.

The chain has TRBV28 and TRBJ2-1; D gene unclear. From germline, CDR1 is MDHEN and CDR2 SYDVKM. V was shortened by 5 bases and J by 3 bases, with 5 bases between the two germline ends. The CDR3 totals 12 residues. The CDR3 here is CASSLSYNEQFF. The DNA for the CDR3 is TGTGCCAGCAGTCTGAGCTACAATGAGCAGTTCTTC. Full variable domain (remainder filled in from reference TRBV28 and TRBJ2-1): DVKVTQSSRYLVKRTGEKVFLECVQDMDHENMFWYRQDPGLGLRLIYFSYDVKMKEKGDIPEGYSVSREKKERFSLILESASTNQTSMYLCASSLSYNEQFFGPGTRLTVL.

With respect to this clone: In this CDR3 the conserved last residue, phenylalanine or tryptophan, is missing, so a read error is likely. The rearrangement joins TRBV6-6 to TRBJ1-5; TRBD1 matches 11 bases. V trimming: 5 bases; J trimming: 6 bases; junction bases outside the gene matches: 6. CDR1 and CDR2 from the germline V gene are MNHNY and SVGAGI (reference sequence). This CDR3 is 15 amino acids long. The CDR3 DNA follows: TGTGCCAGCAGTGATAGGACAGGGGGCGTTCAGCCCCAGCATTCT. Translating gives CASSDRTGGVQPQHS.

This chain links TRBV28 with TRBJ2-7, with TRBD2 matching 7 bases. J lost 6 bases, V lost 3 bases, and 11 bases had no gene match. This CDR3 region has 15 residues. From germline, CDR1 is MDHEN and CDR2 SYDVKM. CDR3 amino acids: CASSLGGSAYLEQYF. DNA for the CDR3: TGTGCCAGCAGTTTGGGCGGGAGTGCGTACCTCGAGCAGTACTTC.